This T cell receptor (beta chain) derives from a study of blood T cell repertoires in COVID-19. For the study at large: Nucleic acid was either cDNA or gDNA, and it came from T cells, B-cell-depleted T cells, or PBMCs.

Profiling relied on immunoSEQ multiplex PCR, and the TCRdb table lists in-frame clones only, not all of them. The repertoire holds some 400,000 clones, with about 90% as singletons. Participants reported their clinical history, and cohort assignment relied on those reports. Two negative PCRs, clearance, or symptom resolution were required of recovered Cohort 3 donors. The TCR comes from a woman in her 30s who had recovered from COVID-19. The sequencing sample was made of PBMCs or T cells enriched from blood (not recorded which).

The CDR3 loop is CAISGGRPDTGELFF. CDR3 in DNA: TGTGCCATCAGTGGAGGTAGGCCGGACACCGGGGAGCTGTTTTTT. The chain employs TRBV10-3 and TRBJ2-2, with D hard to call. V lost 4 bases, J lost 3 bases, and 12 bases lay in between. Looked up from germline, CDR1 is ENHRY and CDR2 is SYGVKD. The CDR3 sequence is 15 residues long.